Below are 20 T cell receptor beta chains sequenced from a single sample in a study of CD8+CD57+ T cells in acquired aplastic anemia (dated by TCRdb to the late 2010s). Sequencing relied on an Illumina HiSeq 2000. Genomic DNA served as template for TCR beta VDJ combination and CDR3 sequence profiling. TCRdb trimmed public reads at Q25 via fastp, called clones via MiXCR and kept in-frame beta chains. Rows with one shared CDR3 protein collapse into an entry with the most common genes and DNA. Recorded for this sample are around 170,000 distinct CDR3 sequences; roughly 63% of them occurred a single time. 45% of the sample rests with the top ten. Sequencing input: sorted CD4+, CD8+, or CD8+CD57+ T cells (not recorded which) from PBMCs. These receptors originate from a human donor in good health.

In this sample, this clonotype turned up once. V gene TRBV7-2 combines with J gene TRBJ1-1, with a weak D call TRBD1 (6 bases). Germline V gene lookup returns CDR1 SGHTA and CDR2 FQGNSA. The V and J ends lost 5 bases and 0 bases respectively, with 13 bases between them. The CDR3 runs to 15 residues. The CDR3 reads CASSLPGQLNTEAFF. The CDR3 DNA reads as TGTGCCAGCAGCCTACCGGGACAACTGAACACTGAAGCTTTCTTT.

As for this clonotype: The germline gene is not matched at one end of the junction; a read error may be the cause. CDR3 in DNA: TGCGCCAGCAGCCAACTACCCGGGGGCACTGAAGCTTTCTTT. Translating it yields CASSQLPGGTEAFF. The V gene is TRBV7-2, the J gene TRBJ1-1; tentative D call: TRBD1 (5 bases). CDR1 and CDR2 (germline): SGHTA, FQGNSA. This CDR3 has 14 amino acids.

The chain carries TRBV7-2 and TRBJ2-7; D is tentatively TRBD1 or TRBD2 (5 bases each). The CDR3 contains 14 residues. The V end lost 2 bases, the J end lost 1 base, and 9 bases lay between the germline ends. Germline lookup yields CDR1 SGHTA and CDR2 FQGNSA. The CDR3 bases are TGTGCCAGCAGCTTAAGGGACCAGTCCTACGAGCAGTACTTC. It encodes CASSLRDQSYEQYF.

This clonotype came up once. This chain connects TRBV10-3 to TRBJ1-2, with TRBD1 as a possible D gene (6 bases). Germline lookup yields CDR1 ENHRY and CDR2 SYGVKD. The CDR3 covers 15 residues. V was trimmed by 2 bases and J by 4 bases, leaving 14 bases between them. The DNA of the CDR3 is TGTGCCATCAGTGAGGTAACGGGGGCCAGCTATGGCTACACCTTC. Protein product: CAISEVTGASYGYTF.

This sequence joins TRBV7-2 and TRBJ2-7; 11 nucleotides align to TRBD2. CDR1 and CDR2 (germline): SGHTA, FQGNSA. This CDR3 contains 17 residues. The V gene end was trimmed by 5 bases and the J gene end by 1 base; junction bases not matched to a gene: 10. The CDR3 sequence: CASSPVVAGGGSYEQYF. Here the CDR3 DNA reads TGTGCCAGCAGCCCAGTCGTAGCGGGGGGGGGGTCCTACGAGCAGTACTTC. The full variable domain, rest sourced from reference TRBV7-2 and TRBJ2-7, is GAGVSQSPSNKVTEKGKDVELRCDPISGHTALYWYRQSLGQGLEFLIYFQGNSAPDKSGLPSDRFSAERTGGSVSTLTIQRTQQEDSAVYLCASSPVVAGGGSYEQYFGPGTRLTVT.

On this clonotype: The junction departs from the called germline gene at one end, perhaps through a read error. The chain joins TRBV2 to TRBJ2-1, with 9 nucleotides matching TRBD2. CDR1 and CDR2 (germline): SNHLY, FYNNEI. CDR3 size: 16 residues. The CDR3 bases are TGTACCAGCAGCCGAAGGTCTAGCGGGGTATACAATGAGCAGTTCTTC. Protein sequence: CTSSRRSSGVYNEQFF.

The rearrangement links TRBV5-1 to TRBJ1-1; D not certain. Germline-derived CDR1 and CDR2 are SGHRS and YFSETQ. The CDR3 contains 15 residues. V lost 4 bases to trimming and J lost 0 bases, with 13 bases between them. The CDR3 DNA reads TGCGCCAGCAGCCCCTCGACACTAATGAACACTGAAGCTTTCTTT. Its protein product is CASSPSTLMNTEAFF.

CDR3 in DNA: TGTGCCAGTAGGGAGGGGGTGACCTCGGAGACCCAGTACTTC. Encoded protein: CASREGVTSETQYF. V and J are TRBV19 and TRBJ2-5, with D perhaps assigned TRBD1 or TRBD2 (6 bases each). Trimming removed 6 bases from V and 5 bases from J, with 16 bases in between. Germline values: CDR1 LNHDA, CDR2 SQIVND (reference sequence). This CDR3 is 14 amino acids long.

This sequence joins TRBV5-6 and TRBJ2-3; 9 positions agree with TRBD2. With 3 bases clipped from V and 3 bases from J, the junction kept 5 bases outside the gene matches. CDR1 SGHDT and CDR2 YYEEEE come from the germline V gene. The CDR3 has 15 amino acids. CDR3 protein: CASSWDTSGTDTQYF. CDR3 nucleotide sequence: TGTGCCAGCAGCTGGGATACTAGCGGGACAGATACGCAGTATTTT.

The chain joins TRBV7-9 to TRBJ2-3, with 13 positions matching TRBD2. This CDR3 region has 15 residues. Germline CDR1 is SEHNR and CDR2 is FQNEAQ (reference sequence). The ends lost 5 bases at V and 6 bases at J; junction bases unmatched: 5. The CDR3: CASSRTSGRRDTQYF. CDR3 coding DNA: TGTGCCAGCAGCCGGACTAGCGGGAGACGGGATACGCAGTATTTT.

The chain has TRBV20-1 and TRBJ1-5; D may be TRBD1 (5 bases). V was pared by 0 bases and J by 7 bases, with 16 bases between. Germline V gene sequence: CDR1 DFQATT, CDR2 SNEGSKA (reference sequence). This CDR3 is built from 15 residues. The chain's CDR3 is CSAREIGGERQPQHF. In DNA, the CDR3 is TGCAGTGCTAGAGAAATCGGAGGGGAGAGACAGCCCCAGCATTTT.

This chain connects TRBV10-3 to TRBJ1-1; D gene unclear. The CDR3 sequence is 13 residues long. Trimming stripped 2 bases from V and 12 bases from J, with 16 bases between. Germline V gene lookup returns CDR1 ENHRY and CDR2 SYGVKD. The CDR3 reads CAISEGRYEQTFF. In DNA, the CDR3 is TGTGCCATCAGTGAGGGACGTTACGAGCAGACTTTCTTT.

This clonotype came up a few times. The chain is built from TRBV20-1 and TRBJ1-4, with D possibly TRBD1 on 6 matching bases. The CDR3 sequence is 14 residues long. Trimming pared 0 bases from V and 8 bases from J, leaving 13 bases between. Per germline, CDR1 DFQATT and CDR2 SNEGSKA (reference sequence). This CDR3 reads CSARDNRVTEKLFF. CDR3 nucleotide sequence: TGCAGTGCTAGAGATAACAGGGTGACCGAAAAACTGTTTTTT.

Note on this clonotype: It may be a read error: a sequence one base away is much more abundant. The rearrangement uses TRBV4-1 and TRBJ2-5; TRBD2 matches at 8 bases. The CDR3 totals 16 residues. From germline, CDR1 is MGHRA and CDR2 YSYEKL. Here the CDR3 DNA reads TGCGCCAGCAGCCCAGAAGGCGGGAGGCGGGGAGAGACCCAGAACTTC. Translated, it gives CASSPEGGRRGETQNF.

The chain links TRBV7-2 to TRBJ1-2; D uncertain. With 5 bases removed from V and 8 bases from J, the gap between germline ends came to 15 bases. This CDR3 is built from 13 residues. From germline, CDR1 is SGHTA and CDR2 FQGNSA. As DNA, the CDR3 is TGTGCCAGCAGCCCCTCCGTGGCGGTCGGCTACACCTTC. Its protein product is CASSPSVAVGYTF.

In its sample, this clonotype was seen once. The chain has TRBV19 and TRBJ2-7; 7 bases align to TRBD1. CDR1 and CDR2 (germline): LNHDA, SQIVND (reference sequence). There are 14 residues in the CDR3. V shed 4 bases and J 2 bases; nucleotides not matched to a gene: 5. CDR3 region: CASSTPGQPYEQYF. The CDR3 nucleotides read TGTGCCAGTAGTACCCCGGGACAGCCCTACGAGCAGTACTTC.

This clonotype was seen only a few times. J is TRBJ1-3 and V is TRBV10-3; D call uncertain. The CDR3 runs to 13 residues. The V end lost 6 bases, the J end lost 0 bases, and 6 bases lay between the germline ends. Germline CDR1 is ENHRY and CDR2 is SYGVKD. The CDR3 DNA follows: TGTGCCATCAGGCAGCCCTCTGGAAACACCATATATTTT. It specifies CAIRQPSGNTIYF.

Regarding this clonotype: Germline is not matched at one junction end, which may reflect a read error. The gene calls are TRBV7-9 and TRBJ2-7; D gene ambiguous. The length of the CDR3 is 11 residues. The germline CDR1 and CDR2 sequences are SEHNR and FQNEAQ (reference sequence). CDR3 sequence reads: CASSINYEQYF. DNA of the CDR3: TGCGCCAGCAGCATAAACTACGAGCAGTACTTC.

The chain joins TRBV7-9 to TRBJ2-3; 7 bases match TRBD2. After removal of 5 bases from V and 2 bases from J, the junction contained 13 bases not matched to a gene. The germline gives CDR1 SEHNR, CDR2 FQNEAQ (reference sequence). CDR3 size: 17 residues. The CDR3 DNA sequence: TGTGCCAGCAGCCTAGGTAGGGTGAGCGGGACCACAGATACGCAGTATTTT. Amino acid sequence: CASSLGRVSGTTDTQYF.

The chain couples TRBV20-1 to TRBJ1-2; D might be TRBD1 (6 bases). V lost 4 bases and J lost 6, with 9 bases in between. CDR1 DFQATT and CDR2 SNEGSKA come from the germline V gene (reference sequence). The CDR3 extends over 11 amino acids. The CDR3 protein is CSANPGDGYTF. The CDR3 DNA sequence: TGCAGTGCTAATCCAGGGGATGGCTACACCTTC.